The clone carrying this T cell receptor beta chain has ten or more counts. The antigen is not known. The length of the CDR3 is 11 residues. The ends were cut back, 0 bases at V and 7 bases at J, with 3 bases in the middle. This specimen belongs to a study of regulatory T cells in long-lasting Graves disease. The time point is: persistent/refractory GD, antithyroid drugs over 5 years with positive TRAb. PBMC-derived RNA was used for the TCR library. The EDTA tubes were filled with around 9.1 milliliters of drawn peripheral blood. Libraries of TCR beta came from iRepertoire HTBI primers plus Arm-PCR of CDR3 regions. TCRdb reprocessed the multiplex PCR reads with MiXCR, giving one entry per CDR3 protein. The sample has a few hundred thousand distinct CDR3 sequences, about a quarter seen once; the top ten hold roughly a quarter. Notes on the study in general: Repertoires from persistent disease leaned toward TRBV28, TRBJ1-2 and TRBJ2-5.

Sample: peripheral blood mononuclear cells (PBMCs), taken when the disease was refractory, from a patient treated with antithyroid drugs. This receptor was taken from a female donor with Graves disease. The genes are TRBV12-3 or TRBV12-4 and TRBJ1-2; no reliable D call. The CDR3 spells CASSLASGYTF. As DNA, the CDR3 is TGTGCCAGCAGTTTAGCTAGTGGCTACACCTTC.